This is a list of T cell receptor beta chains from one sample in a study of STAT5B mutations in CD4+ large granular lymphocyte leukemia. Profiled with immunoSEQ multiplex PCR; TCRdb holds only in-frame clones, not every one. Of fewer than 50,000 clones listed, approximately 86% are singletons. Sequenced sample: CD4+ T cells from blood buffy coats. The receptors derive from a human donor in good health. Each CDR3 is given with its conserved first and last residue. D genes are given only for firm matches. Clone size appears in some rows only: once, few, many, or a class for an expanded clone.

>TRBV27|TRBJ2-1|-|TRBD2
TGTGCCAGCGGGAGGGCGGCAAACAATGAGCAGTTCTTC
CASGRAANNEQFF
>TRBV30|TRBJ2-3|-|-
TGTGCCTGGAGTCGTGGAGGGGTCGGTGGAGATACGCAGTATTTT
CAWSRGGVGGDTQYF
>TRBV5-1|TRBJ2-5|-|-
TGCGCCAGCACCCCGAGGGCCAGCCCGCGGAACCAAGAGACCCAGTACTTC
CASTPRASPRNQETQYF
>TRBV18|TRBJ2-7|-|-
TGTGCCAGCTCACCGGCGGACGGAGCCTACGAGCAGTACTTC
CASSPADGAYEQYF
>TRBV18|TRBJ2-2|few|-
TGTGCCAGCTCACCAAGAACAACGAACACCGGGGAGCTGTTTTTT
CASSPRTTNTGELFF
>TRBV19|TRBJ1-1|-|-
TGTGCCAGTAGTATAGGGAGAGCGAACACTGAAGCTTTCTTT
CASSIGRANTEAFF
>TRBV11-2|TRBJ2-7|-|-
TGTGCCAGCAGCGCCGACAGGTTTTCCTACGAGCAGTACTTC
CASSADRFSYEQYF
>TRBV7-6|TRBJ1-5|-|-
TGTGCCAGCAGTATGGGGTTTAGCAATCAGCCCCAGCATTTT
CASSMGFSNQPQHF
>TRBV4-1|TRBJ2-5|-|-
TGCGCCAGCAGCCAACCGCGAGGGGAGACCCAGTACTTC
CASSQPRGETQYF
>TRBV6-1|TRBJ1-1|few|-
TGTGCCAGCAGTGAAATCGGGGCAGGGCGGTACACTGAAGCTTTCTTT
CASSEIGAGRYTEAFF
>TRBV6-1|TRBJ2-7|-|-
TGTGCCAGCAGTGACTGGTCCTTAGCGGTGAACGAGCAGTACTTC
CASSDWSLAVNEQYF
>TRBV12-5|TRBJ2-3|-|-
TGTGCTAGTGGTTTGGGGGGTAGCGGAGATACGCAGTATTTT
CASGLGGSGDTQYF
>TRBV5-1|TRBJ1-1|few|TRBD1
TGCGCCAGCAGACGACAGGGTGAAGCTTTCTTT
CASRRQGEAFF
>TRBV9|TRBJ2-7|-|-
TGTGCCAGCAGCCCCCTGGGGAGCTCCTACGAGCAGTACTTC
CASSPLGSSYEQYF
>TRBV2|TRBJ2-2|-|-
TGTGCCAGCACCCTGATGGGGTTCGCGAACACCGGGGAGCTGTTTTTT
CASTLMGFANTGELFF
>TRBV7-2|TRBJ2-2|-|-
TGTGCCAGCAGCTTTGTCACCGGGGAGCTGTTTTTT
CASSFVTGELFF
>TRBV29-1|TRBJ1-1|-|TRBD1
TGCAGCGTACCGACAGGGGGGCCCAACACTGAAGCTTTCTTT
CSVPTGGPNTEAFF
>TRBV28|TRBJ1-5|-|-
TGTGCCAGCCGCCCGGGAGGGAATCAGCCCCAGCATTTT
CASRPGGNQPQHF
>TRBV5-4|TRBJ2-7|-|TRBD1
TGTGCCAGCAGCCCGGGACAGGGGGCCTCCTACGAGCAGTACTTC
CASSPGQGASYEQYF
>TRBV5-4|TRBJ2-7|-|TRBD2
TGTGCCAGCAGCTCGACTAGCGGGAGCTCCTACGAGCAGTACTTC
CASSSTSGSSYEQYF
>TRBV9|TRBJ1-1|-|-
TGTGCCAGCACCCTAAGCCCGGGGACCACTGAAGCTTTCTTT
CASTLSPGTTEAFF
>TRBV25-1|TRBJ2-5|few|-
TGTGCCAGCGCCCATGGGACCCAGTACTTC
CASAHGTQYF
>TRBV28|TRBJ1-2|-|-
TGTGCCAGCAGGGGCAGCGCCTATGGCTACACCTTC
CASRGSAYGYTF
>TRBV10-2|TRBJ2-7|-|-
TGCGCCAGCTGCAGGGGGGCGGACATTCGCTCTCTCTACGAGCAGTACTTC
CASCRGADIRSLYEQYF
>TRBV30|TRBJ2-5|-|-
TGTGCCTGGAGTGTACGCCGGGAGACCCAGTACTTC
CAWSVRRETQYF
>TRBV7-8|TRBJ2-1|few|-
TGTGCCAGCAGCTTAGAGTGGGTGAATGAGCAGTTCTTC
CASSLEWVNEQFF
>TRBV2|TRBJ1-3|few|-
TGTGCCAGCAGTGAACACGTCGGAAACACCATATATTTT
CASSEHVGNTIYF
>TRBV11-2|TRBJ2-5|-|-
TGTGCCAGCAGCCCCGGGTATCAGGAGACCCAGTACTTC
CASSPGYQETQYF
>TRBV13|TRBJ2-7|-|TRBD2
TGTGCCAGCAGCAAGCGGACTAGCGGATACGAGCAGTACTTC
CASSKRTSGYEQYF
>TRBV18|TRBJ2-1|once|-
TGTGCCAGCTCACCACGGCAGGGTGGGTTTGAGCAGTTCTTC
CASSPRQGGFEQFF
>TRBV6-5|TRBJ2-6|-|-
TGTGCCAGCAGTTACCTCCGGGGTCGGGCCAACGTCCTGACTTTC
CASSYLRGRANVLTF
>TRBV30|TRBJ1-2|-|-
TGTGCCTGGAGTGGGGGAAACTATGGCTACACCTTC
CAWSGGNYGYTF
>TRBV5-4|TRBJ2-1|-|TRBD2
TGTGCCAGCAGCGGGCTAGCGGGAGGAACCTACAATGAGCAGTTCTTC
CASSGLAGGTYNEQFF
>TRBV10-2|TRBJ1-5|-|-
TGCGCCAGCAGTGAGTCAAATTGGGATCAGCCCCAGCATTTT
CASSESNWDQPQHF
>TRBV5-4|TRBJ2-1|-|TRBD2
TGTGCCAGCAGCTTGGACCCAGCGGGAGTGGGTGAGCAGTTCTTC
CASSLDPAGVGEQFF
>TRBV18|TRBJ2-5|-|TRBD2
TGTGCCAGCTCACCAAGACTAGCGGGAGCAGAAGAGACCCAGTACTTC
CASSPRLAGAEETQYF
>TRBV5-1|TRBJ1-6|-|-
TGCGCCAGCAGCTTCGCAGGGGACGATTCACCCCTCCACTTT
CASSFAGDDSPLHF
>TRBV19|TRBJ1-1|medium-sized|-
TGTGCCAGTGACGACAGGCAGAACACTGAAGCTTTCTTT
CASDDRQNTEAFF
>TRBV7-3|TRBJ2-3|once|-
TGTGCCAGCAGCCCCAACAGCGATCCTAGATATACGCAGTATTTT
CASSPNSDPRYTQYF
>TRBV5-1|TRBJ2-1|-|TRBD2
TGCGCCAGCAGCTCCTACGGCCGACTAGCGGGAGGTAATGAGCAGTTCTTC
CASSSYGRLAGGNEQFF
>TRBV4-3|TRBJ1-2|once|-
TGCGCCAGCAGCCAAGCTGCGAACTCGGGGGTTGGCTACACCTTC
CASSQAANSGVGYTF
>TRBV20-1|TRBJ2-1|-|-
TGCAGTGCTTGGAAGAGCTTAGAGCAGTTCTTC
CSAWKSLEQFF
>TRBV5-4|TRBJ1-1|-|-
TGTGCCAGCAGCCCGATAGTGGGGGGAAACACTGAAGCTTTCTTT
CASSPIVGGNTEAFF
>TRBV7-8|TRBJ1-2|-|-
TGTGCCAGCAGCTCGCATCACAGTGGTGGCTACACCTTC
CASSSHHSGGYTF
>TRBV5-1|TRBJ1-2|-|TRBD1
TGCGCCAGCAGCTTGGCCACAGGGGGCGATGGCTACACCTTC
CASSLATGGDGYTF
>TRBV4-1|TRBJ2-7|few|-
TGCGCCAGCAGCCAAGAAGGCTACTACTACGAGCAGTACTTC
CASSQEGYYYEQYF